This T cell receptor beta chain was obtained from a study of metastatic and nonmetastatic thyroid tumors. Background on the study: Repertoires were compared across blood and tumor or nodule tissue from malignant and benign thyroid patients.

Until they underwent thyroid surgery, no patient had received any treatment. As handled by the study authors: CDR3 was compared across clinicopathological groups, and the resulting differences were used to build a distant-metastasis classifier for papillary thyroid cancer. Using MiXCR, TCRdb reanalyzed the PCR reads. None of the V and J calls come from the authors' own analysis; TCRdb made them. The sample shows 20,000 to 30,000 clones, over 10% of them seen only once. The J segment lost 6 bases and the V segment lost 4 bases, leaving 8 bases of the junction unmatched. CDR1 is SGHDN and CDR2 is FVKESK in the germline V gene. This CDR3 is 15 amino acids long. Whole-study findings and limits: In blood and tumor, TCR beta diversity was reportedly significantly higher in malignant thyroid tumors than in benign nodules.

This clone was recorded at least ten times. The antigen is undetermined. This TCR was sampled from a female donor with papillary thyroid cancer or a benign thyroid nodule (not recorded which). Some clones in this sample may be carry-over from other donors' samples. Source material: blood. The genes are TRBV14 and TRBJ2-4; TRBD2 aligns across 8 bases. For the CDR3, the DNA is TGTGCCAGCAGCCGGCAAGCGGGAGTGGGAAACATTCAGTACTTC. The encoded protein is CASSRQAGVGNIQYF.